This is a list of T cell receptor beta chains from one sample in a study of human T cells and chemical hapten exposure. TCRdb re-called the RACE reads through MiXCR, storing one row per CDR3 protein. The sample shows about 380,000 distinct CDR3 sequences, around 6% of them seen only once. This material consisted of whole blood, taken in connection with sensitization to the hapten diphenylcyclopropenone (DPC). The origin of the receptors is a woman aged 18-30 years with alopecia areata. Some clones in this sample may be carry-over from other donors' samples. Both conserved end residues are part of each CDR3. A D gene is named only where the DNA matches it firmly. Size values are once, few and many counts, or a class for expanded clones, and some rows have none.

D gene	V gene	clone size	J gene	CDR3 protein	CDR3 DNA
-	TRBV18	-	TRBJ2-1	CASSPRLQGPNEQFF	TGTGCCAGCTCTCCTCGGTTGCAGGGCCCCAATGAGCAGTTCTTC
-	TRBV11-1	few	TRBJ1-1	CASVKLPGAGRAFF	TGTGCCAGCGTTAAACTTCCGGGAGCAGGCAGGGCTTTCTTT
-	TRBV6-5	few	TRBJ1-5	CASSYSPAGNIFYSNQPQHF	TGTGCCAGCAGTTACTCTCCGGCAGGAAATATATTTTATAGCAATCAGCCCCAGCATTTT
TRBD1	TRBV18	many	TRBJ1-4	CASSPGGQGTNEKLFF	TGTGCCAGCTCACCCGGTGGACAGGGGACTAATGAAAAACTGTTTTTT
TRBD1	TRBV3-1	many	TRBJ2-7	CASSQHRDRVTYEQYF	TGTGCCAGCAGCCAGCACCGGGACAGGGTAACCTACGAGCAGTACTTC
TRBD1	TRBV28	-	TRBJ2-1	CASIDSLTGSSYNEQFF	TGTGCCAGCATTGATTCTCTGACAGGGAGCTCCTACAATGAGCAGTTCTTC
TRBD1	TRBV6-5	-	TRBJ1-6	CASSPAPQGIHSPLHF	TGTGCCAGCAGCCCTGCCCCACAGGGGATACACTCACCCCTCCACTTT
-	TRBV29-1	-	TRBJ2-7	CSAGDKSYEQYF	TGCAGCGCCGGGGACAAGTCCTACGAGCAGTACTTC
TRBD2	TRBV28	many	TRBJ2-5	CASSPHGAGKYQETQYF	TGTGCCAGCAGTCCCCATGGAGCGGGAAAGTACCAAGAGACCCAGTACTTC
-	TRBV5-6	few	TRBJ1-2	CASSLVYPYGYTF	TGTGCCAGCAGCTTGGTTTATCCCTATGGCTACACCTTC
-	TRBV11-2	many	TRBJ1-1	CASSLSPWQNTEAFF	TGTGCCAGCAGCTTAAGTCCCTGGCAAAACACTGAAGCTTTCTTT
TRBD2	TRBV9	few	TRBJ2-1	CASRAPGLGVNEQFF	TGTGCCAGCAGAGCCCCGGGACTAGGTGTAAATGAGCAGTTCTTC
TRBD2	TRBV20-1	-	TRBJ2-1	CSASDPSRGTYNEQFF	TGCAGTGCTAGTGATCCCTCGCGGGGGACCTACAATGAGCAGTTCTTC
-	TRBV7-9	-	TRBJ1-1	CASSLAGTVEAFF	TGTGCCAGCAGCTTAGCCGGGACGGTTGAGGCTTTCTTT
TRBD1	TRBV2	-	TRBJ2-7	CASKDRGLDEQYF	TGTGCCAGCAAGGACAGGGGGCTGGACGAGCAGTACTTC
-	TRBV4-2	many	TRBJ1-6	CASRANTGSNSPLHF	TGTGCCAGCAGGGCGAATACAGGGAGTAATTCACCCCTCCACTTT
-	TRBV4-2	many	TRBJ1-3	CASTKSRSSGNTIYF	TGTGCCAGCACCAAAAGTAGGAGCTCTGGAAACACCATATATTTT
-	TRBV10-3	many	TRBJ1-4	CAISESNRGSTNEKLFF	TGTGCCATCAGTGAGTCGAACAGAGGATCAACTAATGAAAAACTGTTTTTT
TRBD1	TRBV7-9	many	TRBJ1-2	CASSLTTGGGGYTF	TGTGCCAGCAGCTTAACTACAGGGGGCGGTGGCTACACCTTC
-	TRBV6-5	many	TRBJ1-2	CASRGGTFYGYTF	TGTGCCAGCAGAGGGGGAACATTCTATGGCTACACCTTC
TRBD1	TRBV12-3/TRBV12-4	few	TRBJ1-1	CASTQGGRTEAFF	TGTGCCAGCACCCAGGGGGGTCGGACTGAAGCTTTCTTT
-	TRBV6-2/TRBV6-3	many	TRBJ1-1	CASSRQVNTEAFF	TGTGCCAGCAGCCGACAGGTGAACACTGAAGCTTTCTTT
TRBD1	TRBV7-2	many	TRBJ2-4	CASSLNRGQTLAKNIQYF	TGTGCCAGCAGCTTAAACAGGGGACAAACTCTAGCCAAAAACATTCAGTACTTC
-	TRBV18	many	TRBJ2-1	CASSPNRGSNEQFF	TGTGCCAGCTCACCTAATCGGGGAAGCAATGAGCAGTTCTTC
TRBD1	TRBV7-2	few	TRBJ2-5	CASSPWTGEETQYF	TGTGCCAGCAGCCCTTGGACAGGGGAAGAGACCCAGTACTTC
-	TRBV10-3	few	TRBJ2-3	CAISDPRNTDTQYF	TGTGCCATCAGTGACCCCAGAAACACAGATACGCAGTATTTT
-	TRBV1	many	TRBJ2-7	CTSSLTRPYEQYF	TGCACCAGCAGCCTGACCAGACCTTACGAGCAGTACTTC
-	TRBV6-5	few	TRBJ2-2	CASSYSRHRDGTGELFF	TGTGCCAGCAGTTACTCGAGACACCGGGATGGGACCGGGGAGCTGTTTTTT
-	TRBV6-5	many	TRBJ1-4	CASSYRDSTNEKLFF	TGTGCCAGCAGTTACAGGGATTCGACTAATGAAAAACTGTTTTTT
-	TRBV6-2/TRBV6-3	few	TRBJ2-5	CASSPVGQVTQYF	TGTGCCAGCAGCCCCGTCGGTCAAGTGACCCAGTACTTC
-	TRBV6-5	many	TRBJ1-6	CASSRSQSGSPLHF	TGTGCCAGCAGCCGGTCCCAGAGTGGTTCACCCCTCCACTTT
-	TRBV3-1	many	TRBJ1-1	CASSQDTGGGNTEAFF	TGTGCCAGCAGCCAAGATACCGGGGGTGGGAACACTGAAGCTTTCTTT
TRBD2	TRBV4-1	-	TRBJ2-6	CASSQGGRGADSGANVLTF	TGCGCCAGCAGCCAGGGGGGGAGGGGCGCGGACTCTGGGGCCAACGTCCTGACTTTC
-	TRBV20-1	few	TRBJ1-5	CSATLHVSNQPQHF	TGCAGTGCTACCCTCCACGTTAGCAATCAGCCCCAGCATTTT
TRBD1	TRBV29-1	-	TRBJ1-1	CSWGHRTGGNEAFF	TGCAGCTGGGGTCATAGGACAGGGGGAAATGAAGCTTTCTTT
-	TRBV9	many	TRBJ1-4	CASSVRPDLEKLFF	TGTGCCAGCAGCGTACGGCCGGACCTTGAAAAACTGTTTTTT
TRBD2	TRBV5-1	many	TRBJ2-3	CASSLQKYSGLRTDTQYF	TGCGCCAGCAGCCTCCAAAAATATAGCGGGTTACGCACAGATACGCAGTATTTT
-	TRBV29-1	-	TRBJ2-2	CSVQRGRNGELFF	TGCAGCGTTCAAAGGGGGAGGAACGGGGAGCTGTTTTTT
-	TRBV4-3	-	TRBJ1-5	CASSQDTGGYQAQHF	TGCGCCAGCAGCCAAGATACAGGCGGTTATCAGGCCCAGCATTTT
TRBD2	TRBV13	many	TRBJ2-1	CASSPWGREGNEQFF	TGTGCCAGCAGCCCCTGGGGCAGGGAGGGGAATGAGCAGTTCTTC
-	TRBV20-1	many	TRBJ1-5	CSARRSDNQPQHF	TGCAGTGCTAGGCGCAGCGACAATCAGCCCCAGCATTTT
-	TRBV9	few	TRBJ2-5	CASSVVAGPQETQYF	TGTGCCAGCAGCGTAGTCGCAGGTCCCCAAGAGACCCAGTACTTC
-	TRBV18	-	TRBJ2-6	CASSPAGLTSGANVLTF	TGTGCCAGCTCACCCGCAGGGCTGACTTCTGGGGCCAACGTCCTGACTTTC
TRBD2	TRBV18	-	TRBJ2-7	CASSPTRGAVYEQYF	TGTGCCAGCTCACCTACGCGGGGGGCCGTCTACGAGCAGTACTTC
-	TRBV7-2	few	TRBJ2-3	CASSFGGAGFGFTDTQYF	TGTGCCAGCAGCTTTGGGGGCGCGGGGTTTGGTTTCACAGATACGCAGTATTTT
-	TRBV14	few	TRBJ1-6	CASSPSGAGLNSPLHF	TGTGCCAGCAGCCCCAGCGGGGCAGGATTAAATTCACCCCTCCACTTT
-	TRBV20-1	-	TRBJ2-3	CSASGGSTDTQYF	TGCAGTGCTAGCGGGGGTTCCACAGATACGCAGTATTTT
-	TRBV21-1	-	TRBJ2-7	CASSKAGGSYEQYF	TGTGCCAGCAGCAAAGCCGGGGGCTCCTACGAGCAGTACTTC
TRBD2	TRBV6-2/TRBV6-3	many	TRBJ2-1	CASRLAGATNEQFF	TGTGCCAGCAGACTAGCGGGGGCCACCAATGAGCAGTTCTTC
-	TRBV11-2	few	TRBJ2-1	CASSLVAWGNNEQFF	TGTGCCAGCAGCTTAGTCGCCTGGGGGAACAATGAGCAGTTCTTC
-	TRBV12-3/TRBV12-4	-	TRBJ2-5	CASSPTVAKQETQYF	TGTGCCAGCAGTCCAACGGTAGCCAAACAAGAGACCCAGTACTTC
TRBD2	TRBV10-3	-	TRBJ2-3	CAVTGTSGGYTDTQYF	TGTGCCGTGACCGGGACTAGCGGGGGCTACACAGATACGCAGTATTTT
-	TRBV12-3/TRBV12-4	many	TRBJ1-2	CASSYSRVGGYTF	TGTGCCAGCAGCTATTCCAGGGTGGGCGGCTACACCTTC
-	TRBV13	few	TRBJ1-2	CASSLGHQSYGYTF	TGTGCCAGCAGCTTAGGCCACCAGAGCTATGGCTACACCTTC
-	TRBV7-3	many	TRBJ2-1	CASSLDSNEQFF	TGTGCCAGCAGCCTGGACAGCAATGAGCAGTTCTTC